This T cell receptor beta chain was sequenced in a study of blood T cell repertoires in COVID-19. At the level of the study: Material from acute and convalescent COVID-19 was sourced from the United States, Italy and Spain. PBMCs, B-cell-depleted T cells, or T cells provided the cDNA or gDNA that made up the material.

Germline CDR1 and CDR2: MDHEN and SYDVKM. This CDR3 region has 14 residues. Trimming stripped 4 bases from V and 3 bases from J, with 13 bases between. As originally analysed: Reference gene primers were amplified, and this amplification served to estimate nucleated cell counts. Profiling relied on immunoSEQ multiplex PCR, and the TCRdb table lists in-frame clones only, not all of them. Clonal size and the V and J genes are those of that table, whereas D and trimming came from the DNA. The profile shows approximately 97,000 clones, roughly 80% of them singletons. Material: peripheral blood. This sequence joins TRBV28 and TRBJ2-7; D is undetermined. The TCR sequence derives from a man between 60 and 70 years old with active or convalescent COVID-19. CDR3 protein: CASSYQPDNYEQYF. CDR3 nucleotide sequence: TGTGCCAGCAGTTACCAGCCAGACAACTACGAGCAGTACTTC. The full variable domain, completed using reference TRBV28 and TRBJ2-7, is DVKVTQSSRYLVKRTGEKVFLECVQDMDHENMFWYRQDPGLGLRLIYFSYDVKMKEKGDIPEGYSVSREKKERFSLILESASTNQTSMYLCASSYQPDNYEQYFGPGTRLTVT.